The entry below describes one TCR beta chain. Its target is not known. The record originates from a study of T cell repertoires in cytomegalovirus infection. Study summary: HLA-B-restricted CMV epitopes that are well studied, plus recently identified HLA-C-restricted ones, were used by the study. CMV infection plus the matching HLA type was flagged by public TCR beta signatures. Study observations and caveats: Across the ex vivo response, the dominant clonotypes were HLA-C-restricted CMV-specific TCR beta clonotypes. Cumulative public TCR beta family frequency identified carriers of CMV plus the relevant HLA.

Germline-derived CDR1 and CDR2 are ENHRY and SYGVKD. V lost 4 bases to trimming and J lost 4 bases, with 14 bases between them. The CDR3 has 14 amino acids. TCRdb re-called the reads with MiXCR, one entry per CDR3 protein. This table has about half a million distinct CDR3 sequences, 33% appearing once. The J gene is TRBJ2-7, the V gene TRBV10-3; either TRBD1 or TRBD2 may supply D (5 bases each). This TCR derives from a human donor in good health (CMV status not recorded). Some clones in this sample may be carry-over from other donors' samples. The source material was cultured PBMCs, sampled from culture after CMV antigen stimulation. The CDR3 coding sequence is TGTGCCATCAGTGCACCCGGTGGGGGATACGAGCAGTACTTC. This gives the protein CAISAPGGGYEQYF.